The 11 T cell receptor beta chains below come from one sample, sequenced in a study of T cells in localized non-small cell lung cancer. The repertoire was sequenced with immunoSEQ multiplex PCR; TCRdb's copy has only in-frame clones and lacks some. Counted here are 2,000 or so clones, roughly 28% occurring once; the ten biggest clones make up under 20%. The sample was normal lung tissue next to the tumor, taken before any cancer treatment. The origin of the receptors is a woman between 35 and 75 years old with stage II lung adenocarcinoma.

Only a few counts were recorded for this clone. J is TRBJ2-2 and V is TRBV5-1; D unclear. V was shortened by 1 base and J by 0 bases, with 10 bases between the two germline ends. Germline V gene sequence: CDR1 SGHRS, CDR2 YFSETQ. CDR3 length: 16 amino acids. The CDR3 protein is CASSLTLWANTGELFF. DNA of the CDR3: TGCGCCAGCAGCTTGACACTTTGGGCGAACACCGGGGAGCTGTTTTTT.

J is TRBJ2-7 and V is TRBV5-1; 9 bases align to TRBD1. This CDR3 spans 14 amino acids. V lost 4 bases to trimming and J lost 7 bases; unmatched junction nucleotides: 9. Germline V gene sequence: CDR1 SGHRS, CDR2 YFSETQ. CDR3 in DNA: TGCGCCAGCAGCCCCAGACAGGGGGAAGCTGAGCAGTACTTC. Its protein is CASSPRQGEAEQYF.

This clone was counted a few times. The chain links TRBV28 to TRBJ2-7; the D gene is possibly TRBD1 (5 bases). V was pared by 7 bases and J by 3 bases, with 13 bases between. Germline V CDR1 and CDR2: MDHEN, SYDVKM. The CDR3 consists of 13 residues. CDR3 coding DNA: TGTGCCAGCACAACAGGTAACGTCTACGAGCAGTACTTC. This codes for CASTTGNVYEQYF.

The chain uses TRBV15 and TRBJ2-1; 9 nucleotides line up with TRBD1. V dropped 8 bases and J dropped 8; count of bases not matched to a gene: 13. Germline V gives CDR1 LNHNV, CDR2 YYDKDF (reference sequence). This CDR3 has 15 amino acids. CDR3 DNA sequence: TGTGCCACCGCAACCGGGACAGGGATGGTCGATGAGCAGTTCTTC. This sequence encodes CATATGTGMVDEQFF.

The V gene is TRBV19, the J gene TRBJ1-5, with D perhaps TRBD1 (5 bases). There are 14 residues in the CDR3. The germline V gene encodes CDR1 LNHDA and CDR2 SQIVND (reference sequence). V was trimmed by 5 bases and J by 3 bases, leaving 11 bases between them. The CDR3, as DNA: TGTGCCAGTAGTTTCGACAGCAACAATCAGCCCCAGCATTTT. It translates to CASSFDSNNQPQHF.

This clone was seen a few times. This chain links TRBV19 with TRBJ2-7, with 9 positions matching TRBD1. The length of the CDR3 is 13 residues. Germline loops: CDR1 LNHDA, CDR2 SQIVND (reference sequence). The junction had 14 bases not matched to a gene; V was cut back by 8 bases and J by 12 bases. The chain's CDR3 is CASASSTGGFMYF. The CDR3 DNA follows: TGTGCCAGTGCTAGCTCAACAGGGGGCTTTATGTACTTC.

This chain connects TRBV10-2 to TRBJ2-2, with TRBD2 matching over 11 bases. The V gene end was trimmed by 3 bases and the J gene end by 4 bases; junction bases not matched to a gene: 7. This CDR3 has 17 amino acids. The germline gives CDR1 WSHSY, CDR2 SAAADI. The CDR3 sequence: CASSDDSGRAFTGELFF. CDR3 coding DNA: TGCGCCAGCAGTGATGATAGCGGGAGGGCCTTCACCGGGGAGCTGTTTTTT.

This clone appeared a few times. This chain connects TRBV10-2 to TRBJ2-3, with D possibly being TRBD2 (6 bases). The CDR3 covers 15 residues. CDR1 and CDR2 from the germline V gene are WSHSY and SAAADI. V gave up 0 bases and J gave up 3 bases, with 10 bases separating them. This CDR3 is CASSESAGQTDTQYF. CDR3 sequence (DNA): TGCGCCAGCAGTGAGTCGGCGGGGCAAACAGATACGCAGTATTTT.

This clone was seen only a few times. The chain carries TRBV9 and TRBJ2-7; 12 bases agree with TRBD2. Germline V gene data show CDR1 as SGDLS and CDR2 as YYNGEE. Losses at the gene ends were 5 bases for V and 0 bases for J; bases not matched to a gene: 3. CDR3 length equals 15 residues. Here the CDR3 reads CASSELAGGSYEQYF. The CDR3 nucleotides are TGTGCCAGCAGTGAACTAGCGGGAGGCTCCTACGAGCAGTACTTC. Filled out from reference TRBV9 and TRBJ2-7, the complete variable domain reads DSGVTQTPKHLITATGQRVTLRCSPRSGDLSVYWYQQSLDQGLQFLIQYYNGEERAKGNILERFSAQQFPDLHSELNLSSLELGDSALYFCASSELAGGSYEQYFGPGTRLTVT.

CDR3 sequence reads: CASSTWTSNTGELFF. For the CDR3, the DNA is TGTGCCAGCAGCACCTGGACTTCGAACACCGGGGAGCTGTTTTTT. This chain uses TRBV11-3 with TRBJ2-2, with D perhaps matching TRBD2 (5 bases). V lost 5 bases to trimming and J lost 0 bases, with 10 bases between them. This CDR3 spans 15 amino acids. Germline loops: CDR1 SGHNT, CDR2 YENEEA.

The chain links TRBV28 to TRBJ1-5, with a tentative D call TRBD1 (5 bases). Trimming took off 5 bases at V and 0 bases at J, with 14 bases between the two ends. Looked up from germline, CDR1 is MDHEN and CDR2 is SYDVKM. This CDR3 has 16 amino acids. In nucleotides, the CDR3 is TGTGCCAGCAGTCAAACAAACAGGCGTAGCAATCAGCCCCAGCATTTT. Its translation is CASSQTNRRSNQPQHF.